These 9 T cell receptor beta chains were sequenced from one sample in a study of T cells in Graves' hyperthyroidism and ophthalmopathy. Researchers amplified the TCR beta CDR3 regions from RNA transcripts. The TCR CDR3 first-round RT-PCR relied on the HTBI primer set. TCRdb fed the multiplex PCR reads into MiXCR, producing one record per CDR3 protein. The profile shows 130,000 to 150,000 distinct CDR3 sequences, roughly a fifth of them singletons. The sample consisted of blood. These receptors all stem from a woman between 45 and 65 years old with Graves' hyperthyroidism that later progressed to Graves' ophthalmopathy.

This clonotype came up many times. The rearrangement uses TRBV7-8 and TRBJ1-1; D unresolved. The CDR3 covers 15 residues. V lost 1 base to trimming and J lost 0 bases, with 9 bases between them. Germline V lookup: CDR1 SGHVS, CDR2 FQNEAQ. The CDR3 DNA follows: TGTGCCAGCAGCTTAGTCGACGGGCTGAACACTGAAGCTTTCTTT. Amino acids: CASSLVDGLNTEAFF. Looking up the rest from reference TRBV7-8 and TRBJ1-1 gives the full variable domain: GAGVSQSPRYKVAKRGQDVALRCDPISGHVSLFWYQQALGQGPEFLTYFQNEAQLDKSGLPSDRFFAERPEGSVSTLKIQRTQQEDSAVYLCASSLVDGLNTEAFFGQGTRLTVV.

With regard to this clonotype: Since a much larger clone is just one base distant, this may be a read error. The chain links TRBV2 to TRBJ1-5; D possibly corresponds to TRBD1 (6 bases). Per germline, CDR1 SNHLY and CDR2 FYNNEI. The CDR3 totals 15 residues. CDR3 region: CASGEVGGPYQPQHF. Here the CDR3 DNA reads TGTGCCAGCGGTGAAGTGGGGGGCCCATATCAGCCCCAGCATTTT.

This clonotype was picked up many times. The V call is TRBV18, the J call TRBJ2-3; 10 nucleotides match TRBD1. V lost 5 bases, J lost 5 bases, and 10 bases stayed unmatched. This CDR3 contains 16 residues. The germline V gene has CDR1 KGHSH and CDR2 LQKENI. CDR3 in DNA: TGTGCCAGCTCAACCAGACGACAGGGGGCGGGAGATACGCAGTATTTT. This encodes CASSTRRQGAGDTQYF.

Ten or more counts support this clonotype. This rearrangement joins TRBV6-2 or TRBV6-3 to TRBJ2-7; D is uncertain. The germline CDR1 and CDR2 sequences are MNHEY and SVGEGT. CDR3 length: 12 amino acids. Trimming took off 8 bases at V and 2 bases at J, with 10 bases between the two ends. The CDR3 reads CASGKLTYEQYF. CDR3 sequence (DNA): TGTGCCAGCGGAAAGCTGACCTACGAGCAGTACTTC.

This clonotype was seen a handful of times. This sequence joins TRBV30 and TRBJ1-2, with a tentative D call TRBD1 (5 bases). The V gene's germline CDR1 is GTSNPN and CDR2 SVGIG (reference sequence). The CDR3 sequence is 11 residues long. Here the CDR3 reads CGGRGYYGYTF. CDR3 DNA sequence: TGTGGCGGCCGGGGGTACTATGGCTACACCTTC. The variable domain in full, with the rest retrieved from reference TRBV30 and TRBJ1-2, is SQTIHQWPATLVQPVGSPLSLECTVEGTSNPNLYWYRQAAGRGLQLLFYSVGIGQISSEVPQNLSASRPQDRQFILSSKKLLLSDSGFYLCGGRGYYGYTFGSGTRLTVV.

This clonotype was counted ten times or more. The V call is TRBV20-1, the J call TRBJ2-3; 8 positions match TRBD1. Germline CDR1 and CDR2: DFQATT and SNEGSKA (reference sequence). The CDR3 loop spans 16 amino acids. After removal of 0 bases from V and 4 bases from J, the junction contained 9 bases not matched to a gene. CDR3 residues: CSARDLRTGRADTQYF. CDR3 nucleotides: TGCAGTGCTAGAGATCTGAGGACAGGGCGGGCAGATACGCAGTATTTT.

This clonotype was counted between two and nine times. The chain links TRBV12-3 or TRBV12-4 to TRBJ1-2; TRBD1 might be the D (5 bases). Trimming took 3 bases from V and 5 from J, leaving 10 bases between them. This CDR3 is 13 amino acids long. The CDR3 sequence is CASSFGGGYGYTF. CDR3 coding DNA: TGTGCCAGCAGTTTTGGGGGGGGTTATGGCTACACCTTC.

The table lists this clonotype with many counts. This rearrangement joins TRBV20-1 to TRBJ2-2; 14 bases are a match to TRBD2. The junction had 4 bases not matched to a gene; V was cut back by 0 bases and J by 7 bases. The germline V gene has CDR1 DFQATT and CDR2 SNEGSKA (reference sequence). The CDR3 consists of 16 residues. CDR3 nucleotides: TGCAGTGCTAGAGAGAGACTAGCGGGAGGGCACGGGGAGCTGTTTTTT. The encoded protein is CSARERLAGGHGELFF.

Ten or more counts support this clonotype. The chain joins TRBV10-3 to TRBJ2-7; 10 nucleotides align to TRBD2. The CDR3 totals 18 residues. Germline CDR1 reads ENHRY; CDR2 reads SYGVKD. V lost 4 bases, J lost 3 bases, and 15 bases stayed unmatched. The CDR3 sequence: CAISGPEESSGSDYEQYF. The DNA of the CDR3 is TGTGCCATCAGTGGACCGGAGGAGTCTAGCGGGAGTGACTACGAGCAGTACTTC.